This T cell receptor (beta chain) was captured by sequencing in a study of CD4 T cells in relation to SARS-CoV-2 and coronaviruses. Study details: No peptide or an HIV-1 Nef peptide pool served as negative control.

Clones were read by immunoSEQ multiplex PCR, and TCRdb kept only the in-frame ones, dropping some. This table holds about 18,000 clones, 78% found once. CDR3 length equals 17 residues. Trimming took 2 bases from V and 6 from J; bases not matched to a gene: 10. Per the germline V gene, CDR1 is SGHTA and CDR2 is FQGTGA. Before the COVID-19 pandemic, during about 2011-2019, CD4+ T cells were taken from unexposed donors. Isolation of CD4+ T cells took place after approximately 11 days in culture. Cultures held two million PBMCs per well with about 10 IU/ml IL-2. Remarks on this clone: No antigen is known for it.

The source is a human donor in good health. The sample consisted of CD4+ T cells from PBMCs, cultured in vitro. The rearrangement uses TRBV7-3 and TRBJ2-1; TRBD2 aligns across 10 bases. This CDR3 is CASSLGGSGGWGNEQFF. The CDR3 region has the DNA TGTGCCAGCAGCTTAGGCGGTAGCGGGGGGTGGGGCAATGAGCAGTTCTTC.